Listed below are T cell receptor beta chains from one sample, sequenced in a study of Graves' ophthalmopathy and Graves' hyperthyroidism. TCRdb analysed the multiplex PCR reads with MiXCR anew, one entry per CDR3 protein. The data show roughly 500,000 distinct CDR3 sequences, approximately 15% seen once. Sequencing was done on a sample of blood. These TCRs come from a woman aged 25 to 39 with Graves' ophthalmopathy. Each CDR3 is given with its conserved first and last residue. The order of the fields is clone size, CDR3 length, D gene, J gene, V gene, CDR3 DNA, CDR3 protein. D genes are given only for firm matches. Rows give clone size only sometimes, using once, few, many, or a class for an expanded clone.

>many|14|TRBD1|TRBJ2-7|TRBV7-8
TGTGCCAGCAGCTTCAGACAGGGGAGTTACGAGCAGTACTTC
CASSFRQGSYEQYF
>many|13|TRBD1|TRBJ1-1|TRBV2
TGTGCCAGCAGTGAAGTGCAGGGGGCGGCAGCTTTCTTT
CASSEVQGAAAFF
>many|17|TRBD2|TRBJ2-7|TRBV4-1
TGCGCCAGCAGCCAAGGCCAACTAGCGGGTGCCGCCTACGAGCAGTACTTC
CASSQGQLAGAAYEQYF
>many|15|TRBD1|TRBJ2-7|TRBV20-1
TGCAGTGCTGAGCCGGGGACAGGGGCTCTGTACGAGCAGTACTTC
CSAEPGTGALYEQYF
>many|16|.|TRBJ2-7|TRBV27
TGTGCCAGCAGTCCATCCGGGGCAGAAGGGTACTACGAGCAGTACTTC
CASSPSGAEGYYEQYF
>many|15|.|TRBJ1-3|TRBV4-2
TGTGCCAGCAGCCAAGCCCAGGGGCTGGGAAACACCATATATTTT
CASSQAQGLGNTIYF
>.|17|TRBD2|TRBJ2-7|TRBV7-3
TGTGCCAGCAGCCCGCGGACTAGCGGGAGAAATCTCTACGAGCAGTACTTC
CASSPRTSGRNLYEQYF
>few|18|TRBD2|TRBJ2-1|TRBV2
TGTGCCAGCAGCACTAGCGGGAGGGCCGATAGGGCAATTAGTGAGCAGTTCTTC
CASSTSGRADRAISEQFF
>many|14|TRBD1|TRBJ1-5|TRBV5-1
TGCGCCAGCAGCTCCGGGACAGGCAATCAGCCCCAGCATTTT
CASSSGTGNQPQHF
>many|15|.|TRBJ1-1|TRBV6-1
TGTGCCAGCCCTGATTACCCGGGGCTGGGGGCTGAAGCTTTCTTT
CASPDYPGLGAEAFF
>.|16|.|TRBJ1-2|TRBV6-5
TGTGCCAGCAGTTCCCAAGTCAACAGTTTCTTATTTGGCTACACCTTC
CASSSQVNSFLFGYTF
>few|16|TRBD2|TRBJ2-7|TRBV4-3
TGCGCCAGCAGCCAAGATACTAGCGGGAGCTCCTACGAGCAGTACTTC
CASSQDTSGSSYEQYF
>.|15|TRBD2|TRBJ2-5|TRBV5-1
TGCGCCAGCAGCTTGGTGCCAGAGCGGGACGAGACCCAGTACTTC
CASSLVPERDETQYF
>.|13|.|TRBJ2-6|TRBV6-5
TGTGCCAGCAGTTTGTTTGGGGCCAACGTCCTGACTTTC
CASSLFGANVLTF
>many|13|.|TRBJ2-7|TRBV12-3/TRBV12-4
TGTGCCAGCAGTTTTGAGGGAGTCTACGAGCAGTACTTC
CASSFEGVYEQYF
>.|13|.|TRBJ2-4|TRBV28
TGTGCCAGCGGAGGGGGACGGAGGCATTTTCAGTACTTC
CASGGGRRHFQYF